This T cell receptor (beta chain) was sequenced during a study of regulatory T cells in long-lasting Graves disease. The time point is: newly diagnosed GD, antithyroid drugs for less than 3 months. PBMCs provided the RNA from which the TCR library was made. Researchers made TCR beta libraries by using iRepertoire HTBI primers and running Arm-PCR on CDR3 regions. TCRdb re-analysed the multiplex PCR reads in MiXCR, keeping a single row per CDR3 protein. The sample has 350,000 to 500,000 distinct CDR3 sequences, less than 15% seen once. This clonotype was detected many times. The length of the CDR3 is 16 residues. CDR1 MGHDK and CDR2 SYGVNS come from the germline V gene. Between the trimmed V and J ends, which lost 1 base and 0 bases, there was a span of 7 bases. These data also featured in a second study, about T cells in Graves' hyperthyroidism and ophthalmopathy.

The sample in question was peripheral blood mononuclear cells (PBMCs), obtained at new diagnosis, from a patient treated with antithyroid drugs. The receptor's source is a woman in her forties or fifties with Graves disease. V is TRBV25-1 and J is TRBJ2-6, with D unclear. CDR3 sequence reads: CASSELALSGANVLTF. The CDR3 nucleotides read TGTGCCAGCAGTGAATTGGCGCTCTCTGGGGCCAACGTCCTGACTTTC.